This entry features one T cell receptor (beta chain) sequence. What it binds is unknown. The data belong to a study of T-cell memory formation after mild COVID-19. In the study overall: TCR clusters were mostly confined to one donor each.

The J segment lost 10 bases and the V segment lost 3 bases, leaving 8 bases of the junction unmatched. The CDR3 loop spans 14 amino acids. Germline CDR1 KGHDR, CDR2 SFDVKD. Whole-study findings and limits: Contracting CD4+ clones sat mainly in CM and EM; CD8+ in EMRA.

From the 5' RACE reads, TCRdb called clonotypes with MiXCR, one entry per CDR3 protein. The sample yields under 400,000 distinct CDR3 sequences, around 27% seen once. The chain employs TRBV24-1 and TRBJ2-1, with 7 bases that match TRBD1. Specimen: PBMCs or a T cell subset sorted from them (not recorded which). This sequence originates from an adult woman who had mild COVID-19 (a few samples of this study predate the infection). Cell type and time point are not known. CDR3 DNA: TGTGCCACCAGTGATGAACAGGGGCTCCGGGAGCAGTTCTTC. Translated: CATSDEQGLREQFF.